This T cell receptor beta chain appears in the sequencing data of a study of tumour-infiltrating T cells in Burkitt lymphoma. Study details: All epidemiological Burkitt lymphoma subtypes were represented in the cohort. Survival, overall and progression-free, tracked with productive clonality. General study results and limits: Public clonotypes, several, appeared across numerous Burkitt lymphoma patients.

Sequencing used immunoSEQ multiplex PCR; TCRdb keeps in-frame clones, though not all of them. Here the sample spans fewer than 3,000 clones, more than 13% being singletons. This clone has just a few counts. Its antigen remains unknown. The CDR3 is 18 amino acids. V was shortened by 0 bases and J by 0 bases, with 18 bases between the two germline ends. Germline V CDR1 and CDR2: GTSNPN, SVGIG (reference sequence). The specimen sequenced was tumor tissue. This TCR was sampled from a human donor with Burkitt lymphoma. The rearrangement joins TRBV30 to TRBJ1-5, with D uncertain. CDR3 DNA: TGTGCCTGGAGTGTAAAGGGTTTCCGTCCTACTAGCAATCAGCCCCAGCATTTT. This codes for CAWSVKGFRPTSNQPQHF. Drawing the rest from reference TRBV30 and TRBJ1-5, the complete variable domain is SQTIHQWPATLVQPVGSPLSLECTVEGTSNPNLYWYRQAAGRGLQLLFYSVGIGQISSEVPQNLSASRPQDRQFILSSKKLLLSDSGFYLCAWSVKGFRPTSNQPQHFGDGTRLSIL.